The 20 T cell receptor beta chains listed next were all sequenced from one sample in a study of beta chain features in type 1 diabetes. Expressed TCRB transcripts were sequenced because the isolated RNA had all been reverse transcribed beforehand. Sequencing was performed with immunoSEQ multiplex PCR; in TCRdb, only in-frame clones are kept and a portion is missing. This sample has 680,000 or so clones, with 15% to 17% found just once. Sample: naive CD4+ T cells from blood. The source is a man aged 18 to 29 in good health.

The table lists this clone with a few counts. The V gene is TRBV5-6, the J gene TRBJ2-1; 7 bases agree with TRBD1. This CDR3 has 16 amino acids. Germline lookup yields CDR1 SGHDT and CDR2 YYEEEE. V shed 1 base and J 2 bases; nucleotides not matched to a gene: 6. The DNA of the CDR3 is TGTGCCAGCAGCTTGAATCCCGGGACAGCCTACAATGAGCAGTTCTTC. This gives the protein CASSLNPGTAYNEQFF.

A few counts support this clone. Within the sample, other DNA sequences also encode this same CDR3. CDR3 loop: CASSQDTGSTDTQYF. CDR3 nucleotides: TGTGCCAGCAGCCAAGATACAGGGAGCACAGATACGCAGTATTTT. The chain is built from TRBV4-2 and TRBJ2-3; a possible D gene is TRBD1 (6 bases). There are 15 residues in the CDR3. From germline, CDR1 is LGHNA and CDR2 YNFKEQ. The V end lost 0 bases, the J end lost 0 bases, and 7 bases lay between the germline ends.

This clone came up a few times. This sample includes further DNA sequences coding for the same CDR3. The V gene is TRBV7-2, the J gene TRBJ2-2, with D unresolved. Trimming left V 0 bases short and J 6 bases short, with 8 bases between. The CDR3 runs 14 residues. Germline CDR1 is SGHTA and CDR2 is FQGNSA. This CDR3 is CASSLASGAGELFF. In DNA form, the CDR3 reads TGTGCCAGCAGCTTAGCTTCGGGTGCCGGGGAGCTGTTTTTT.

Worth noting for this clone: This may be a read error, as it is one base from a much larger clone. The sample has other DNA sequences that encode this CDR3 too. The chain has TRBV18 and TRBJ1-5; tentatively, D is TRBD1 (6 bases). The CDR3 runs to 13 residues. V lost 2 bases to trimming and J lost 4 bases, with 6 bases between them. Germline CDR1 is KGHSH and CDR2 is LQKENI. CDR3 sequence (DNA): TGTGCCAGCTCACCAGACAGGAATCAGCCCCAGCATTTT. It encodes CASSPDRNQPQHF.

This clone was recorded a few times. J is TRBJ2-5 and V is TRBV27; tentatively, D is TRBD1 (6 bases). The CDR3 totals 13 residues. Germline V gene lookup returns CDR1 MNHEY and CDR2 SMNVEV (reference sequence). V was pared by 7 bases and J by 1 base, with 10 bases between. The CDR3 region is CASKRGIQETQYF. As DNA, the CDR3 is TGTGCCAGCAAAAGGGGGATCCAAGAGACCCAGTACTTC.

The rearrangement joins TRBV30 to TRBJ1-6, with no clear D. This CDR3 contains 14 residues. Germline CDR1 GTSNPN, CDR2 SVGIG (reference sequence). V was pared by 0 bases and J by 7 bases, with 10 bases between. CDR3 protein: CAWSVWTANSPLHF. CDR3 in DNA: TGTGCCTGGAGTGTGTGGACGGCGAATTCACCCCTCCACTTT.

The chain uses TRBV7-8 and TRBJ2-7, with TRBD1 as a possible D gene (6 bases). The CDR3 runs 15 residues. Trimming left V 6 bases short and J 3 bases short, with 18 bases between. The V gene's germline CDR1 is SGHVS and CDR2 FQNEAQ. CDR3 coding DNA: TGTGCCAGCAGTGTTGCTTACAGGGTTCGCTACGAGCAGTACTTC. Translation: CASSVAYRVRYEQYF. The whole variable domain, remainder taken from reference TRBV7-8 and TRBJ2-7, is GAGVSQSPRYKVAKRGQDVALRCDPISGHVSLFWYQQALGQGPEFLTYFQNEAQLDKSGLPSDRFFAERPEGSVSTLKIQRTQQEDSAVYLCASSVAYRVRYEQYFGPGTRLTVT.

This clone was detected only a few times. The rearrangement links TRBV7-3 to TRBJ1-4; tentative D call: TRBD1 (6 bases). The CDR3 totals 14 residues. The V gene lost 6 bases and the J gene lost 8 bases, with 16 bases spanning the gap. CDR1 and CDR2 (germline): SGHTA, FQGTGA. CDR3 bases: TGTGCCAGCAGACGTACAGGGTTTGGAGAAAAACTGTTTTTT. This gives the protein CASRRTGFGEKLFF.

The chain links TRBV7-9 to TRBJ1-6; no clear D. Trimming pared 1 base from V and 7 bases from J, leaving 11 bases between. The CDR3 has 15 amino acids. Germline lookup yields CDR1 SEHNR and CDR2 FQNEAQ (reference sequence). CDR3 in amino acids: CASSLVGFGNSPLHF. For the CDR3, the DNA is TGTGCCAGCAGCTTAGTTGGGTTCGGAAATTCACCCCTCCACTTT.

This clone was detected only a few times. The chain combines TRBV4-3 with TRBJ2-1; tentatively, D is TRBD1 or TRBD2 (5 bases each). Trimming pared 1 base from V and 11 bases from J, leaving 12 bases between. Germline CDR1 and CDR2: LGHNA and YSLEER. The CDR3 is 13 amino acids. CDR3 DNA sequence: TGCGCCAGCAGCCAAGCGGGACCGTTAAAGCAGTTCTTC. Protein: CASSQAGPLKQFF.

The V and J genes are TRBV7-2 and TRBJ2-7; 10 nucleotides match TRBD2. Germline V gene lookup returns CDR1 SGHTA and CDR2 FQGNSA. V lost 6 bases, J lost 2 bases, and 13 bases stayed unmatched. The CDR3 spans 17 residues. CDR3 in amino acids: CASRFTPPGLAAYEQYF. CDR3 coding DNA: TGTGCCAGCAGATTTACCCCCCCAGGACTAGCGGCCTACGAGCAGTACTTC.

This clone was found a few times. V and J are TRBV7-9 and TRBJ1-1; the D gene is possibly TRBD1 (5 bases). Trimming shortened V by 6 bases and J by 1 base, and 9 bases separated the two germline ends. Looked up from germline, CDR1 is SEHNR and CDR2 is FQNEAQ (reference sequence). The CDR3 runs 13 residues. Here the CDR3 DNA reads TGTGCCAGCAGGCCAGACAGGAACACTGAAGCTTTCTTT. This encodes CASRPDRNTEAFF.

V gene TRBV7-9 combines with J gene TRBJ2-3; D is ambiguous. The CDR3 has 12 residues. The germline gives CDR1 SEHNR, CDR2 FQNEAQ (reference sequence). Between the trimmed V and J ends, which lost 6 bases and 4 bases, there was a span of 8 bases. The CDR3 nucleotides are TGTGCCAGCAGTTCAAGCTCAGATACGCAGTATTTT. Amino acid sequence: CASSSSSDTQYF.

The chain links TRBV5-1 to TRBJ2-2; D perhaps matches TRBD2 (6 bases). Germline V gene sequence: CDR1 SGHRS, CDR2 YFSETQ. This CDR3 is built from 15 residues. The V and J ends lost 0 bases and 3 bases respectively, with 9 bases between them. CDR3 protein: CASSLVSGDTGELFF. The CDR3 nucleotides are TGCGCCAGCAGCTTGGTTAGCGGTGACACCGGGGAGCTGTTTTTT.

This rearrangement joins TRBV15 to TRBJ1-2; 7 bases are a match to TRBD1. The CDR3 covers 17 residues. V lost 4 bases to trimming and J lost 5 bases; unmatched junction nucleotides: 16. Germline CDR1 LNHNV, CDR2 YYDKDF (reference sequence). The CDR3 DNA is TGTGCCACCAGCATTGAGGGGGCAGGGGACGCAAAATATGGCTACACCTTC. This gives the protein CATSIEGAGDAKYGYTF.

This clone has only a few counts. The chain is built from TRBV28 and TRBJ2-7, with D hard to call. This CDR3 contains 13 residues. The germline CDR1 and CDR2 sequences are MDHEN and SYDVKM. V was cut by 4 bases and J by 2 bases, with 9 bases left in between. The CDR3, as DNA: TGTGCCAGCAGTTGGGCCCCAGCCTACGAGCAGTACTTC. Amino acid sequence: CASSWAPAYEQYF.

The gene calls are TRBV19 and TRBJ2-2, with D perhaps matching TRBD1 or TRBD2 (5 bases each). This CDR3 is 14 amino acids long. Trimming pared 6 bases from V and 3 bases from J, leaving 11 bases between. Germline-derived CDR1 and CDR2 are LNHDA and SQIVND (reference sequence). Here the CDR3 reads CASRRGADTGELFF. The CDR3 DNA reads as TGTGCCAGTAGACGGGGCGCGGACACCGGGGAGCTGTTTTTT.

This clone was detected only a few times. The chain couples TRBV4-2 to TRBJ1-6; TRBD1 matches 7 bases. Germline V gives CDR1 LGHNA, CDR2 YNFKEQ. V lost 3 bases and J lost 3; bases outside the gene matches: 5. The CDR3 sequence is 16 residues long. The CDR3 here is CASSQVQGFYNSPLHF. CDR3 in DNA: TGTGCCAGCAGCCAGGTACAGGGGTTCTATAATTCACCCCTCCACTTT.

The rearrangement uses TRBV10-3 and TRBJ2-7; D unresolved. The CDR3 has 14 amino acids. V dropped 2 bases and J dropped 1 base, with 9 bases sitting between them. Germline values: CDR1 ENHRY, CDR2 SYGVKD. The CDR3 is CAISERDTSYEQYF. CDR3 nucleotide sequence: TGTGCCATCAGTGAGAGGGATACTTCCTACGAGCAGTACTTC.

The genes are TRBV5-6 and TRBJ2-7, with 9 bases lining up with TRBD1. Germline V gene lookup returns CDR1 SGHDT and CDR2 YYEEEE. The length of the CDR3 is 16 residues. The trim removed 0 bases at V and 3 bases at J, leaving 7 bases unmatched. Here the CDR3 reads CASSLVGQGSSYEQYF. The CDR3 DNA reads TGTGCCAGCAGCTTGGTGGGACAGGGAAGCAGCTACGAGCAGTACTTC.